A single sample gave rise to the 6 T cell receptor beta chains below, sequenced in a study of cytomegalovirus exposure and HLA in healthy donors. PCR employed 60 Vbeta and 13 Jbeta primers. TCRdb's copy holds only in-frame clones and misses some; the assay was immunoSEQ multiplex PCR. The sample shows about 99,000 clones, more than 75% of them seen only once. Material: PBMCs. The receptors were gathered from a woman between 18 and 29 years old in good health and CMV-seropositive.

The V and J genes are TRBV5-6 and TRBJ1-2; unclear D gene. The ends were cut back, 0 bases at V and 0 bases at J, with 6 bases in the middle. The CDR3 totals 14 residues. The germline gives CDR1 SGHDT, CDR2 YYEEEE. The CDR3 is CASSLGPTNYGYTF. The CDR3 bases are TGTGCCAGCAGCTTGGGTCCTACTAACTATGGCTACACCTTC.

CDR3 nucleotides: TGTGCCATCAGCTTGGACAGGGATTCTAACTATGGCTACACCTTC. It translates to CAISLDRDSNYGYTF. The V and J genes are TRBV10-3 and TRBJ1-2, with TRBD1 identical over 8 bases. Germline V gene lookup returns CDR1 ENHRY and CDR2 SYGVKD. V shed 6 bases, J shed 0 bases, and the junction held 6 bases outside the gene matches. This CDR3 contains 15 residues.

Here the CDR3 reads CAWTPDRATGYGYTF. DNA for the CDR3: TGTGCCTGGACTCCGGACAGGGCGACTGGCTATGGCTACACCTTC. The chain is built from TRBV30 and TRBJ1-2; TRBD1 matches 8 bases. The V and J ends lost 4 bases and 4 bases, in that order; junction bases with no gene match: 11. Germline V lookup: CDR1 GTSNPN, CDR2 SVGIG (reference sequence). This CDR3 spans 15 amino acids.

The rearrangement links TRBV18 to TRBJ2-5; D perhaps matches TRBD2 (6 bases). CDR3 size: 12 residues. CDR1 is KGHSH and CDR2 is LQKENI in the germline V gene. Trimming shortened V by 3 bases and J by 4 bases, and 6 bases separated the two germline ends. This chain's CDR3 is CASSPGGETQYF. CDR3 nucleotides: TGTGCCAGCTCACCCGGGGGAGAGACCCAGTACTTC.

This clone has more than one count but fewer than ten. The chain combines TRBV2 with TRBJ2-3; a weak D match, TRBD1 (5 bases). Trimming left V 3 bases short and J 0 bases short, with 13 bases between. Germline CDR1 and CDR2: SNHLY and FYNNEI. The CDR3 contains 16 residues. Here the CDR3 DNA reads TGTGCCAGCAGTGACAATAGGGGCGTGAGCACAGATACGCAGTATTTT. Translation: CASSDNRGVSTDTQYF.

This clone was seen only a few times. The rearrangement links TRBV6-5 to TRBJ1-2, with D possibly being TRBD1 (6 bases). The CDR3 contains 13 residues. The V and J ends lost 6 bases and 4 bases respectively, with 12 bases between them. Germline values: CDR1 MNHEY, CDR2 SVGAGI. CDR3 coding DNA: TGTGCCAGCAGCCCCGGGGGGGCCTATGGCTACACCTTC. Residues: CASSPGGAYGYTF.